This T cell receptor (beta chain) emerged from a study of T-cell reconstitution after alpha-beta-depleted transplantation in children (dated by TCRdb to about 2016). The study in broad terms: Using TCR repertoire profiling, the study followed T-cell immune reconstitution in a quantitative way in children after TCRalphabeta/CD19-depleted allogeneic hematopoietic cell transplantation. Study-wide conclusions, independent of this receptor: In some patients, the high TCRbeta diversity seen at day 60 was put down to recipient T cells and intrathymic progenitors that had survived conditioning. The apparently early recovery of alphabetaT-cell counts about two months after transplant reportedly depended on only several hundred rapidly expanded clones that came from non-depleted graft cells. Hyperexpanded clone frequencies declined over subsequent months; after one year, T-cell counts and TCRbeta diversity were mostly attributed to newly produced T cells.

The sample's treatment or condition label, decoded: allogeneic hematopoietic cell transplantation with graft depleted of TCRalphabeta T cells and CD19 B cells. The children who served as transplant recipients had been given grafts of TCRalphabeta/CD19-depleted allogeneic hematopoietic cells. Libraries were constructed by PCR. The listed sequencing device is Illumina HiSeq 2500. TCR library preparation used molecular barcoding, with unique molecular identifiers applied to normalize quantification of the TCRbeta repertoire. Through fastp at Q25 and MiXCR, TCRdb rebuilt clones from the public reads, retaining in-frame beta chains. CDR3 protein sequences are deduplicated, and each keeps its most common genes and DNA. This sample lists 610,000 or so distinct CDR3 sequences; 25% to 30% were detected once. The ten largest clones take up around a third of the sample. About this clonotype itself: There is no known antigen for this receptor. Base qualities are not recorded, but no much larger clone differs from it by a single base.

The CDR1 and CDR2 encoded by the germline V gene (reference sequence) are DFQATT and SNEGSKA. The germline V end is reduced by 3 bases and the J end by 1 base; junction bases left unmatched: 7. Spanning cysteine to phenylalanine, the CDR3 consists of 16 amino acids. The kept DNA is CDR3 alone, 48 bases in frame from the first base. The sequence came from a boy in the first two years of life with Wiskott-Aldrich syndrome, due to receive a stem cell transplant. Source: PBMCs, taken before TCRalphabeta/CD19-depleted stem cell transplant. Recombination connected TRBV20-1 to TRBJ2-5, and 11 junction bases match TRBD2. Here the CDR3 is given as CSASPGLAVTQETQYF. The sequence in DNA is TGCAGTGCTAGCCCGGGACTAGCGGTAACCCAAGAGACCCAGTACTTC.